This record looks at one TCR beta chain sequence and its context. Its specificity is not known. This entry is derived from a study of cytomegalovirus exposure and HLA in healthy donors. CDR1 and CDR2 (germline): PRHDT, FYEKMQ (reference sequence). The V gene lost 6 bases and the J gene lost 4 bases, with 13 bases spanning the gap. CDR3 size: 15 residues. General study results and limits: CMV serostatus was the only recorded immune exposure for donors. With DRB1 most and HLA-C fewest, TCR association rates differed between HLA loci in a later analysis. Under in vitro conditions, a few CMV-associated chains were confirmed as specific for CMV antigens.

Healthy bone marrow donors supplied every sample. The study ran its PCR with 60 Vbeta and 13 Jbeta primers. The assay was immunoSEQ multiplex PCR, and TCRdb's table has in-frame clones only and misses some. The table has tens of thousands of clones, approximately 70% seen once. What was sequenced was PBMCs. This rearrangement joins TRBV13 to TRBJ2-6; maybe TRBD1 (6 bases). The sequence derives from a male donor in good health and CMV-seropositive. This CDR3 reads CASRASGTGANVLTF. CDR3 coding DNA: TGTGCCAGCAGGGCATCCGGGACAGGGGCCAACGTCCTGACTTTC.